Described below is a single T cell receptor beta chain sequence and its context. This specimen comes from a study of T cells expressing NK-cell markers. TCRdb re-called the 5' RACE reads and gives one entry per CDR3 protein, without DNA. This repertoire includes 440,000 or so distinct CDR3 sequences. CDR3 length equals 12 residues. J is TRBJ2-5 and V is TRBV12-3 or TRBV12-4; TCRdb outputs TRBD1, but without DNA this stays unchecked. Sequencing was carried out using blood T cells: a sorted CD56 or NKG2C T cell subset, CD4+ or CD8+ T cells, or bulk PBMC T cells (not recorded which). The receptor was derived from a woman aged 18 to 69 in good health. The chain's CDR3 is CASSFEGETQYF.